A selection of T cell receptor beta chains follows, all from one sample in a study of early stage breast cancer tumors. Assay used: immunoSEQ multiplex PCR; TCRdb lists only in-frame clones, some missing. The table records about 70,000 clones, 65% to 85% of them present only once. Sample: blood. All receptors come from a person aged 40 to 49 with breast cancer. Each CDR3 is given with its conserved first and last residue. Fields, in order: J gene, D gene, CDR3 length, V gene, clone size, CDR3 DNA, CDR3 protein. The D gene is left open where the match is weak. Clone size is stated in some rows and not others, as once, few, many or a class when expanded.

TRBJ2-1 | - | 13 | TRBV7-7 | - | TGTGCTAGCAGCTTGGAAATTGACAATGAGCAGTTCTTC | CASSLEIDNEQFF
TRBJ1-2 | - | 16 | TRBV27 | - | TGTGCCAGCAGTTTGGCCCGGGGGCGAGTGGACTATGGCTACACCTTC | CASSLARGRVDYGYTF
TRBJ2-6 | - | 15 | TRBV6-5 | few | TGTGCCAGCAGTTACGGGGCGTCTGGGGCCAACGTCCTGACTTTC | CASSYGASGANVLTF
TRBJ2-2 | TRBD2 | 19 | TRBV7-9 | - | TGTGCCAGCCGAGACTCGGGACTAGCGGGAGGCACGAACACCGGGGAGCTGTTTTTT | CASRDSGLAGGTNTGELFF
TRBJ1-1 | - | 13 | TRBV6-5 | - | TGTGTCAGCAGTTACGGGCAGAATGGGGGAACTTTCTTT | CVSSYGQNGGTFF
TRBJ2-5 | - | 13 | TRBV18 | - | TGTGCCAGCTCACCGGGGAGCCAAGAGACCCAGTACTTC | CASSPGSQETQYF
TRBJ2-7 | TRBD2 | 16 | TRBV7-9 | - | TGTGCCAGCAGTCAGGGACTAGCGGGAGGGCCCGGGCAGCAGTACTTC | CASSQGLAGGPGQQYF
TRBJ2-1 | - | 16 | TRBV9 | - | TGTGCCAGCAGCCCTCAGGGAGCGGACTTGTACAATGAGCAGTTCTTC | CASSPQGADLYNEQFF
TRBJ2-1 | - | 14 | TRBV7-7 | - | TGTGCTAGCAGTCCAAGCCCCGGTCGCAATGAGCAGTTCTTC | CASSPSPGRNEQFF
TRBJ2-6 | - | 15 | TRBV7-9 | few | TGTGCCAGCAGCACCCGGACCTCTGGGGCCAACGTCCTGACTTTC | CASSTRTSGANVLTF
TRBJ2-3 | - | 15 | TRBV27 | - | TGTGCCAGCAGTTTGGTGAACTTCGGCACAGATACGCAGTATTTT | CASSLVNFGTDTQYF
TRBJ1-5 | - | 15 | TRBV2 | few | TGTGCCAGCAGGGCAGGCCCTGTGGGCAATCAGCCCCAGCATTTT | CASRAGPVGNQPQHF
TRBJ1-1 | - | 15 | TRBV7-9 | - | TGTGCCAGCAGCTTAGACAAGGGGCAGGACACTGAAGCTTTCTTT | CASSLDKGQDTEAFF
TRBJ1-1 | TRBD1 | 12 | TRBV6-6 | - | TGTGCCAGCAGTGACAGGGCAACTGAAGCTTTCTTT | CASSDRATEAFF
TRBJ2-5 | - | 14 | TRBV6-5 | - | TGTGCCAGCAGTTACTCGCCAGGGCAAGAGACCCAGTACTTC | CASSYSPGQETQYF
TRBJ1-2 | - | 14 | TRBV5-6 | few | TGTGCCAGCAGGGCCCGTGGGACAAACTATGGCTACACCTTC | CASRARGTNYGYTF
TRBJ1-2 | - | 14 | TRBV28 | - | TGTGCCAGCAGTCCGTATGGAGGGGAATATGGCTACACCTTC | CASSPYGGEYGYTF
TRBJ1-1 | TRBD1 | 14 | TRBV18 | - | TGTGCCAGCTCATTGTGGACAGGGAAGACTGAAGCTTTCTTT | CASSLWTGKTEAFF
TRBJ2-7 | - | 12 | TRBV6-1 | - | TGTGCCAGCAGTGAAGGGGCAGTCGAGCAGTACTTC | CASSEGAVEQYF
TRBJ2-7 | TRBD1 | 13 | TRBV10-1 | - | TGCGCCAGCAGCCTTGGACAGGGATACGAGCAGTACTTC | CASSLGQGYEQYF
TRBJ2-2 | - | 14 | TRBV18 | - | TGTGCCAGCTCACGTATTGAGAACACCGGGGAGCTGTTTTTT | CASSRIENTGELFF
TRBJ2-2 | TRBD1 | 15 | TRBV5-1 | - | TGCGCCAGCAGCTTGGTACAGGGGGTCACCGGGGAGCTGTTTTTT | CASSLVQGVTGELFF
TRBJ2-3 | - | 15 | TRBV7-9 | - | TGTGCCAGCAGCCGAATCTCGGGGACCACAGATACGCAGTATTTT | CASSRISGTTDTQYF
TRBJ1-1 | - | 13 | TRBV30 | - | TGTGCCTGGAAGGCCCAGGCGAACACTGAAGCTTTCTTT | CAWKAQANTEAFF
TRBJ2-7 | - | 14 | TRBV19 | - | TGTGCCAGTACCCGTACGGCCGCCTCCTACGAGCAGTACTTC | CASTRTAASYEQYF
TRBJ1-5 | - | 15 | TRBV30 | - | TGTGCCTGGAGTGTCTCTGGGGGAGGAATTCAGCCCCAGCATTTT | CAWSVSGGGIQPQHF
TRBJ1-2 | - | 14 | TRBV5-1 | - | TGCGCCAGCACCCAGACAAGTTCTAACTATGGCTACACCTTC | CASTQTSSNYGYTF
TRBJ1-1 | - | 16 | TRBV27 | - | TGTGCCAGCAGCCCAGCTACGGGGAACCCTAACACTGAAGCTTTCTTT | CASSPATGNPNTEAFF
TRBJ2-3 | - | 16 | TRBV7-9 | - | TGTGCCAGCAGCCCTCGTGTTGCCGTCAACAGAGATACGCAGTATTTT | CASSPRVAVNRDTQYF
TRBJ2-7 | TRBD1 | 16 | TRBV27 | - | TGTGCCAGCAGTCTCCAAGCCTGGACAGGGGTCAACGAGCAGTACTTC | CASSLQAWTGVNEQYF
TRBJ1-1 | - | 13 | TRBV6-6 | once | TGTGCCAGCAGCCTATCCCTGAACACTGAAGCTTTCTTT | CASSLSLNTEAFF
TRBJ2-7 | TRBD2 | 14 | TRBV6-5 | few | TGTGCCAGCAGATGGCTAGCGGGAGCGGCCGAGCAGTACTTC | CASRWLAGAAEQYF
TRBJ1-2 | - | 13 | TRBV2 | - | TGTGCCAGCACTATCGAAGCGCCGTATGGCTACACCTTC | CASTIEAPYGYTF
TRBJ2-3 | - | 14 | TRBV28 | - | TGTGCCACCGGGATTCAAGACTACACAGATACGCAGTATTTT | CATGIQDYTDTQYF
TRBJ1-5 | - | 13 | TRBV7-3 | few | TGTGCCAGCAGCTTATCTGGGGGTCAGCCCCAGCATTTT | CASSLSGGQPQHF
TRBJ1-3 | - | 13 | TRBV30 | - | TGTGCCTGGAGTCCTAAGGCTGGAAACACCATATATTTT | CAWSPKAGNTIYF
TRBJ1-1 | - | 15 | TRBV7-9 | - | TGTGCCAGCAGCTTCGTACAGGGAGTAATCACTGAAGCTTTCTTT | CASSFVQGVITEAFF
TRBJ1-1 | - | 15 | TRBV27 | - | TGTGCCAGCAGTTTAGGCGGACAGAGGAACACTGAAGCTTTCTTT | CASSLGGQRNTEAFF
TRBJ2-6 | - | 13 | TRBV27 | - | TGTGCCAGCAGTTTTGCTGGGGCCAACGTCCTGACTTTC | CASSFAGANVLTF
TRBJ2-7 | - | 18 | TRBV27 | - | TGTGCCAGCAGTTCGCGAGGGGTTGCGGCAAGGAGCTCCTACGAGCAGTACTTC | CASSSRGVAARSSYEQYF
TRBJ2-1 | TRBD2 | 18 | TRBV7-3 | - | TGTGCCAGCAGCTTAATGCCCTCCCTAGCGGGAAGAAGGAATGAGCAGTTCTTC | CASSLMPSLAGRRNEQFF